The rows below give T cell receptor beta chains drawn from one sample of a study of blood T cell repertoires in COVID-19. Method: immunoSEQ multiplex PCR; TCRdb's copy keeps in-frame clones and lacks some. Among approximately 210,000 clones listed, more than 85% were seen once. Sequencing was carried out using peripheral blood. The receptors here all came from a man between 40 and 49 years old with acute or convalescent COVID-19. The CDR3 runs from the conserved cysteine through the conserved F or W. The order of the fields is clone size, J gene, D gene, V gene, CDR3 protein, CDR3 DNA. D genes are given only for firm matches. Some rows mark clone size as missing; the rest say once, few, many or name a class of expanded clone.

>NA|TRBJ1-5|NA|TRBV3-1/TRBV3-2
CASSQGTLGGNQPQHF
TGTGCCAGCAGCCAAGGGACTCTCGGGGGCAATCAGCCCCAGCATTTT
>NA|TRBJ2-7|NA|TRBV23-1
CASSLAETGTLEQYF
TGCGCCAGCAGTCTGGCGGAAACAGGGACCCTCGAGCAGTACTTC
>NA|TRBJ2-7|NA|TRBV29-1
CSVVAGRYEQYF
TGCAGCGTTGTTGCAGGGAGGTACGAGCAGTACTTC
>NA|TRBJ2-7|NA|TRBV27
CASPDSSSYEQYF
TGTGCCAGCCCTGATTCGAGCTCCTACGAGCAGTACTTC
>NA|TRBJ1-4|TRBD1|TRBV2
CASSAQGGAGEKLFF
TGTGCCAGCAGCGCACAAGGGGGCGCCGGTGAAAAACTGTTTTTT
>NA|TRBJ2-2|NA|TRBV19
CASIGGGRAGELFF
TGTGCCAGTATCGGCGGGGGCCGAGCCGGGGAGCTGTTTTTT
>NA|TRBJ2-3|TRBD1|TRBV5-6
CASSPLWDRYTDTQYF
TGTGCCAGCAGCCCGCTATGGGACAGGTACACAGATACGCAGTATTTT
>NA|TRBJ2-7|TRBD1|TRBV7-9
CASSFWTGGPYEQYF
TGTGCCAGCAGCTTTTGGACAGGGGGACCCTACGAGCAGTACTTC
>NA|TRBJ1-2|NA|TRBV14
CASSRSRQATYGYTF
TGTGCCAGCAGCCGGTCAAGGCAGGCGACCTATGGCTACACCTTC
>NA|TRBJ2-7|NA|TRBV5-8
CASSFGGQHYEQYF
TGTGCCAGCAGCTTTGGAGGACAGCACTACGAGCAGTACTTC
>NA|TRBJ1-4|TRBD1|TRBV5-4
CASSGGQGREKLFF
TGTGCCAGCAGCGGCGGACAGGGGAGGGAAAAACTGTTTTTT
>NA|TRBJ1-2|TRBD1|TRBV3-1/TRBV3-2
CASSFPGQGKGYTF
TGTGCCAGCAGCTTTCCTGGACAGGGAAAAGGCTACACCTTC
>NA|TRBJ2-7|TRBD1|TRBV6-1
CASSEAGQRAYEQYF
TGTGCCAGCAGTGAAGCGGGACAGAGAGCCTACGAGCAGTACTTC
>NA|TRBJ1-1|NA|TRBV7-2
CASSLGSGWRTEAFF
TGTGCCAGCAGCTTAGGGTCAGGATGGCGAACTGAAGCTTTCTTT
>NA|TRBJ2-7|NA|TRBV18
CASSPNREGEQYF
TGTGCCAGCTCACCTAACAGGGAAGGCGAGCAGTACTTC
>NA|TRBJ2-3|NA|TRBV7-9
CASTLWLESATDTQYF
TGTGCCAGCACCCTCTGGCTAGAATCGGCTACAGATACGCAGTATTTT
>NA|TRBJ2-7|NA|TRBV20-1
CSASQGRVYEQYF
TGCAGTGCTAGTCAGGGGAGGGTCTACGAGCAGTACTTC
>NA|TRBJ1-1|NA|TRBV4-1
CASSQEVQSPEAFF
TGCGCCAGCAGCCAAGAAGTACAATCACCTGAAGCTTTCTTT
>NA|TRBJ2-7|NA|TRBV13
CASSSPRDNRYEQYF
TGTGCCAGCAGCTCCCCTCGGGATAACCGCTACGAGCAGTACTTC
>NA|TRBJ1-1|NA|TRBV6-1
CASSERGNTEAFF
TGTGCCAGCAGTGAACGAGGGAACACTGAAGCTTTCTTT
>NA|TRBJ1-6|NA|TRBV4-2
CASSQRNSPLHF
TGTGCCAGCAGCCAACGGAATTCACCCCTCCACTTT
>NA|TRBJ2-7|TRBD2|TRBV5-6
CASSLIFGGTTYEQYF
TGTGCCAGCAGCTTGATTTTCGGCGGGACTACCTACGAGCAGTACTTC
>few|TRBJ2-5|NA|TRBV6-5
CASSYSTGGQETQYF
TGTGCCAGCAGTTACTCGACCGGAGGGCAAGAGACCCAGTACTTC
>NA|TRBJ1-2|TRBD1|TRBV27
CASSRPGQGVQGVSRVYGYTF
TGTGCCAGCAGCCGCCCGGGACAGGGAGTACAGGGAGTAAGTCGGGTTTATGGCTACACCTTC
>NA|TRBJ2-1|TRBD2|TRBV2
CASSEAPGLATNEQFF
TGTGCCAGCAGTGAAGCCCCGGGACTAGCGACAAATGAGCAGTTCTTC
>NA|TRBJ2-3|NA|TRBV5-1
CASSLEGGLEDTQYF
TGCGCCAGCAGCTTGGAGGGGGGGTTGGAAGATACGCAGTATTTT